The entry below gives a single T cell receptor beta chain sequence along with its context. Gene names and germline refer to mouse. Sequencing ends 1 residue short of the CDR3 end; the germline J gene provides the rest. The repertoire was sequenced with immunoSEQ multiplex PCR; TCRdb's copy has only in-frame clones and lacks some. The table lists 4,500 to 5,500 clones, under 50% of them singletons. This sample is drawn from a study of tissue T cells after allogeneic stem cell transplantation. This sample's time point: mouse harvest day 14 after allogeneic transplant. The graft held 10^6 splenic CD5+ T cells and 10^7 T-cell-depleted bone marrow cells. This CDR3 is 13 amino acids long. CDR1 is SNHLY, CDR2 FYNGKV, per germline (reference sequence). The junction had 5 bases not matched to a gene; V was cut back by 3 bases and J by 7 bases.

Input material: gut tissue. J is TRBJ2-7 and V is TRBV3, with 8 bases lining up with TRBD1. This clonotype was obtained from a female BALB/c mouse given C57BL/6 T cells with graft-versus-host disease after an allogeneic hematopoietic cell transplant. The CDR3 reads CASSFQGAREQYF. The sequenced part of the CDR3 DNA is TGTGCCAGCAGCTTTCAGGGGGCGCGAGAACAGTAC.